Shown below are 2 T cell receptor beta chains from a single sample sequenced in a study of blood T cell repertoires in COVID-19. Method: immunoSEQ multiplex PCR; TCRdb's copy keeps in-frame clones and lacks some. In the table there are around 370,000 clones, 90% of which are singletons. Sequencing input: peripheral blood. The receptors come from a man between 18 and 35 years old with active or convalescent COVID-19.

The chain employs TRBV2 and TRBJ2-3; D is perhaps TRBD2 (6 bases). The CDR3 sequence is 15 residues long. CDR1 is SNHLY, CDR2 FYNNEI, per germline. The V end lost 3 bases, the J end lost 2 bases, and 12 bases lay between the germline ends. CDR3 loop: CASSDRAGTTDTQYF. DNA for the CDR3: TGTGCCAGCAGTGATCGGGCGGGGACCACAGATACGCAGTATTTT.

The CDR3 sequence is CASSLGAIADTQYF. The CDR3 DNA sequence: TGTGCCAGCAGTTTGGGGGCAATCGCAGATACGCAGTATTTT. The chain has TRBV27 and TRBJ2-3, with D possibly matching TRBD1 (6 bases). This CDR3 region has 14 residues. Trimming took off 3 bases at V and 4 bases at J, with 11 bases between the two ends. Germline loops: CDR1 MNHEY, CDR2 SMNVEV (reference sequence).